The 29 T cell receptor beta chains below all came from one sample that was sequenced in a study of blood T cell repertoires in COVID-19. Produced via immunoSEQ multiplex PCR; TCRdb's table is partial and in-frame only. The table shows about 140,000 clones, with 84% occurring only once. Sequencing was performed on peripheral blood. Receptors originate from a man aged 30 to 39 with COVID-19, enrolled during active disease.

This clone has just a few counts. The rearrangement links TRBV7-9 to TRBJ2-7; TRBD2 aligns across 8 bases. Germline trimming cut 2 bases from V and 3 bases from J; bases unmatched to any gene: 9. Germline CDR1 is SEHNR and CDR2 is FQNEAQ (reference sequence). This CDR3 is built from 16 residues. Here the CDR3 DNA reads TGTGCCAGCAGCTTACGGGGTAGCGGGACCATCTACGAGCAGTACTTC. Translating gives CASSLRGSGTIYEQYF. Based on the CDR3 plus reference TRBV7-9 and TRBJ2-7, the full variable domain is DTGVSQNPRHKITKRGQNVTFRCDPISEHNRLYWYRQTLGQGPEFLTYFQNEAQLEKSRLLSDRFSAERPKGSFSTLEIQRTEQGDSAMYLCASSLRGSGTIYEQYFGPGTRLTVT.

This chain connects TRBV19 to TRBJ2-6; TRBD2 aligns across 7 bases. CDR3 size: 16 residues. CDR1 is LNHDA, CDR2 SQIVND, per germline (reference sequence). Trimming cost V 8 bases and J 2 bases; bases outside gene matches: 9. The CDR3 DNA follows: TGTGCCAGTGCGACGGGCGGGGGAGCTGGGGCCAACGTCCTGACTTTC. Protein: CASATGGGAGANVLTF.

V and J are TRBV28 and TRBJ1-5; no clear D gene. V lost 6 bases to trimming and J lost 0 bases, with 21 bases between them. The CDR3 covers 18 residues. Per the germline V gene, CDR1 is MDHEN and CDR2 is SYDVKM. The CDR3 sequence is CASSTGRGRGYSNQPQHF. CDR3 DNA sequence: TGTGCCAGCAGCACTGGGCGGGGAAGAGGGTATAGCAATCAGCCCCAGCATTTT.

This CDR3 reads CASSDRGQRDQPQHF. The CDR3 DNA reads as TGTGCCAGTAGCGACAGAGGACAGAGAGATCAGCCCCAGCATTTT. The V gene is TRBV19, the J gene TRBJ1-5, with TRBD1 as a possible D gene (6 bases). V was clipped by 6 bases and J by 5 bases, with 17 bases between them. The CDR3 totals 15 residues. Germline V gene data show CDR1 as LNHDA and CDR2 as SQIVND (reference sequence).

Note on this clone: Different DNA sequences within this sample yield the same CDR3. The gene calls are TRBV28 and TRBJ1-3, with TRBD1 identical over 8 bases. Germline CDR1 and CDR2: MDHEN and SYDVKM. J was trimmed by 3 bases and V by 2 bases; bases with no gene match: 3. The CDR3 sequence is 15 residues long. The DNA of the CDR3 is TGTGCCAGCAGTTTAACCGGGACAGGTGGAAACACCATATATTTT. Encoded protein: CASSLTGTGGNTIYF.

The chain has TRBV7-8 and TRBJ2-3, with 7 bases fitting TRBD1. Germline trimming cut 5 bases from V and 3 bases from J; bases unmatched to any gene: 8. The germline CDR1 and CDR2 sequences are SGHVS and FQNEAQ. CDR3 size: 15 residues. In DNA, the CDR3 is TGTGCCAGCAGCGTTGACAGGGTGAGGACAGATACGCAGTATTTT. Encoded protein: CASSVDRVRTDTQYF.

The chain couples TRBV29-1 to TRBJ2-3, with D possibly TRBD2 on 5 matching bases. The CDR3 is 14 residues long. Trimming cost V 7 bases and J 3 bases, with 17 bases left between them. Germline V gene sequence: CDR1 SQVTM, CDR2 ANQGSEA. CDR3 loop: CSAAGGRGTDTQYF. CDR3 in DNA: TGCAGCGCCGCCGGTGGGCGCGGGACAGATACGCAGTATTTT.

This clone was recorded once. The chain combines TRBV13 with TRBJ2-7; tentative D call: TRBD2 (6 bases). Trimming took off 6 bases at V and 2 bases at J, with 14 bases between the two ends. Germline V lookup: CDR1 PRHDT, CDR2 FYEKMQ (reference sequence). The CDR3 is 14 residues long. The CDR3 DNA reads as TGTGCCAGCAGTAGGTACGCGGGGACCTACGAGCAGTACTTC. Translating gives CASSRYAGTYEQYF.

The genes are TRBV27 and TRBJ2-3; 13 bases are shared with TRBD2. In germline, CDR1 is MNHEY, CDR2 SMNVEV (reference sequence). The CDR3 length is 15 residues. V lost 7 bases to trimming and J lost 4 bases; unmatched junction nucleotides: 5. CDR3 protein: CASTQGTSGADTQYF. CDR3 in DNA: TGTGCCAGCACCCAGGGGACTAGCGGGGCAGATACGCAGTATTTT.

This chain links TRBV7-9 with TRBJ2-7, with 11 bases lining up with TRBD2. Germline values: CDR1 SEHNR, CDR2 FQNEAQ (reference sequence). There are 15 residues in the CDR3. V was clipped by 5 bases and J by 2 bases; unmatched bases: 5. The CDR3 DNA follows: TGTGCCAGCAGCCCGGGACTAGCGGCTACCTACGAGCAGTACTTC. Translating gives CASSPGLAATYEQYF.

The V call is TRBV15, the J call TRBJ2-1; 11 bases match TRBD2. CDR1 LNHNV and CDR2 YYDKDF come from the germline V gene (reference sequence). V shed 1 base and J 7 bases; nucleotides not matched to a gene: 15. There are 19 residues in the CDR3. The CDR3 bases are TGTGCCACCAGCAGAGTTCGAACTAGCGGGAGTGGGGCGGGAAATGAGCAGTTCTTC. Its protein product is CATSRVRTSGSGAGNEQFF.

CDR3 protein: CASSFYGTGSSGANVLTF. CDR3 coding DNA: TGCGCCAGCAGCTTCTACGGGACAGGGAGCTCTGGGGCCAACGTCCTGACTTTC. This rearrangement joins TRBV5-1 to TRBJ2-6; TRBD1 matches 9 bases. The V gene's germline CDR1 is SGHRS and CDR2 YFSETQ. The junction had 6 bases not matched to a gene; V was cut back by 2 bases and J by 0 bases. The CDR3 sequence is 18 residues long.

The chain combines TRBV28 with TRBJ1-2; a possible D gene is TRBD1 (6 bases). V was cut by 5 bases and J by 4 bases, with 17 bases left in between. The germline CDR1 and CDR2 sequences are MDHEN and SYDVKM. This CDR3 contains 15 residues. The CDR3 sequence is CASSPPGAGVYGYTF. In DNA, the CDR3 is TGTGCCAGCAGTCCCCCGGGGGCGGGGGTCTATGGCTACACCTTC.

This clone has a single count. The chain is built from TRBV10-3 and TRBJ2-3; perhaps TRBD1 as D (6 bases). The V end lost 7 bases, the J end lost 3 bases, and 14 bases lay between the germline ends. Germline assignment: CDR1 ENHRY and CDR2 SYGVKD. The CDR3 sequence is 14 residues long. CDR3 sequence: CAITRERGTDTQYF. CDR3 coding DNA: TGTGCCATCACAAGGGAAAGGGGGACAGATACGCAGTATTTT.

This chain uses TRBV19 with TRBJ1-1; 9 bases map to TRBD1. The germline V gene encodes CDR1 LNHDA and CDR2 SQIVND (reference sequence). After removal of 9 bases from V and 6 bases from J, the junction contained 5 bases not matched to a gene. This CDR3 comprises 12 residues. The CDR3 DNA sequence: TGTGCCAGCCACAGGGGGCGAGCTGAAGCTTTCTTT. This translates into CASHRGRAEAFF.

J is TRBJ2-3 and V is TRBV6-6, with 12 bases that match TRBD2. CDR3 length: 15 amino acids. V trimming: 2 bases; J trimming: 6 bases; junction bases outside the gene matches: 3. Germline V gene data show CDR1 as MNHNY and CDR2 as SVGAGI (reference sequence). In DNA form, the CDR3 reads TGTGCCAGCAGTTACCTAGCGGGAGGGGTGGATACGCAGTATTTT. Translation gives CASSYLAGGVDTQYF.

This chain links TRBV4-1 with TRBJ1-2; TRBD1 matches at 7 bases. The V gene's germline CDR1 is MGHRA and CDR2 YSYEKL. The CDR3 extends over 15 amino acids. V lost 3 bases and J lost 8; bases outside the gene matches: 12. CDR3 sequence (DNA): TGCGCCAGCAGCCAGGGTCGTGGCAGGGGGGAAGGCTACACCTTC. Residues: CASSQGRGRGEGYTF.

The chain recombines TRBV30 with TRBJ2-2, with 8 bases identical to TRBD1. Germline CDR1 is GTSNPN and CDR2 is SVGIG (reference sequence). The V gene end was trimmed by 0 bases and the J gene end by 4 bases; junction bases not matched to a gene: 1. This CDR3 comprises 14 residues. The CDR3 region is CAWSVDRGTGELFF. For the CDR3, the DNA is TGTGCCTGGAGTGTCGACAGGGGCACCGGGGAGCTGTTTTTT.

V is TRBV6-6 and J is TRBJ1-6; the D gene is possibly TRBD1 (5 bases). There are 16 residues in the CDR3. Trimming took off 7 bases at V and 3 bases at J, with 16 bases between the two ends. Germline V gene data show CDR1 as MNHNY and CDR2 as SVGAGI (reference sequence). The CDR3 nucleotides read TGTGCCAGCACCCAGTGGGGGGATCGCTATAATTCACCCCTCCACTTT. This encodes CASTQWGDRYNSPLHF.

The chain has TRBV24-1 and TRBJ2-1, with TRBD1 matching 11 bases. The ends lost 1 base at V and 6 bases at J; junction bases unmatched: 4. Germline CDR1 and CDR2: KGHDR and SFDVKD. This CDR3 is 16 amino acids long. Here the CDR3 DNA reads TGTGCCACCAGTGATTTAGGACAGGGGGCGGGCAATGAGCAGTTCTTC. Translating gives CATSDLGQGAGNEQFF.

This chain links TRBV6-5 with TRBJ1-3; the D is unclear. Trimming shortened V by 3 bases and J by 0 bases, and 9 bases separated the two germline ends. The CDR3 spans 15 residues. Germline V CDR1 and CDR2: MNHEY, SVGAGI. The CDR3 spells CASSYHESSGNTIYF. The CDR3 DNA follows: TGTGCCAGCAGTTATCACGAGAGCTCTGGAAACACCATATATTTT.

This clone showed up just a few times. The chain recombines TRBV5-6 with TRBJ1-5, with D possibly TRBD1 on 5 matching bases. The V end was cut by 4 bases, the J end by 7 bases, with 15 bases between. The germline V gene encodes CDR1 SGHDT and CDR2 YYEEEE. The CDR3 runs to 14 residues. The CDR3 region has the DNA TGTGCCAGCAGCGCGGCGCTCCGGGGGCAGCCCCAGCATTTT. This encodes CASSAALRGQPQHF.

V is TRBV19 and J is TRBJ2-3, with D tentatively TRBD2 (5 bases). The germline CDR1 and CDR2 sequences are LNHDA and SQIVND (reference sequence). With 5 bases removed from V and 4 bases from J, the gap between germline ends came to 13 bases. This CDR3 has 14 amino acids. CDR3 region: CASSEGWTADTQYF. The CDR3 nucleotides read TGTGCCAGTAGTGAGGGTTGGACGGCAGATACGCAGTATTTT.

This chain links TRBV5-6 with TRBJ1-1, with a tentative D call TRBD1 (5 bases). Trimming removed 0 bases from V and 3 bases from J, with 18 bases in between. CDR1 and CDR2 from the germline V gene are SGHDT and YYEEEE. There are 17 residues in the CDR3. Here the CDR3 reads CASSLAILGQGYTEAFF. In nucleotides, the CDR3 is TGTGCCAGCAGCTTGGCGATCTTGGGGCAGGGCTACACTGAAGCTTTCTTT.

This clone showed up just once. The rearrangement links TRBV2 to TRBJ2-7, with 10 bases identical to TRBD1. With 8 bases clipped from V and 1 base from J, the junction kept 2 bases outside the gene matches. This CDR3 has 13 residues. Germline lookup yields CDR1 SNHLY and CDR2 FYNNEI. The CDR3 loop is CASGGQGSYEQYF. CDR3 nucleotide sequence: TGTGCCAGCGGGGGACAGGGGTCCTACGAGCAGTACTTC.

The chain combines TRBV4-1 with TRBJ2-2; D is perhaps TRBD1 (6 bases). The CDR3 loop spans 14 amino acids. Germline CDR1 reads MGHRA; CDR2 reads YSYEKL. Trimming stripped 5 bases from V and 3 bases from J, with 10 bases between. The chain's CDR3 is CASSSTGYTGELFF. The CDR3 DNA reads TGCGCCAGCAGCTCTACAGGGTACACCGGGGAGCTGTTTTTT.

This clone was picked up many times. The same CDR3 arises from other DNA sequences in this sample as well. The rearrangement uses TRBV28 and TRBJ2-4; D unresolved. CDR1 MDHEN and CDR2 SYDVKM come from the germline V gene. V gave up 4 bases and J gave up 5 bases, with 6 bases separating them. The CDR3 sequence is 12 residues long. Here the CDR3 reads CASSSVQNIQYF. The CDR3 DNA is TGTGCCAGCAGTTCAGTCCAAAACATTCAGTACTTC.

The chain links TRBV28 to TRBJ2-1; the D is unclear. Germline V gene lookup returns CDR1 MDHEN and CDR2 SYDVKM. V was pared by 3 bases and J by 5 bases, with 8 bases between. The CDR3 is 13 amino acids. The CDR3 DNA reads TGTGCCAGCAGTTTTGACCGGGACAATGAGCAGTTCTTC. Amino acids: CASSFDRDNEQFF.

This chain's CDR3 is CASSVAGGPGELFF. The CDR3 DNA follows: TGTGCCAGCAGCGTAGCTGGAGGGCCCGGGGAGCTGTTTTTT. The chain employs TRBV9 and TRBJ2-2, with TRBD2 as a possible D gene (6 bases). CDR3 size: 14 residues. Between the trimmed V and J ends, which lost 0 bases and 6 bases, there was a span of 9 bases. The germline CDR1 and CDR2 sequences are SGDLS and YYNGEE. Complete variable domain (other parts from reference TRBV9 and TRBJ2-2): DSGVTQTPKHLITATGQRVTLRCSPRSGDLSVYWYQQSLDQGLQFLIQYYNGEERAKGNILERFSAQQFPDLHSELNLSSLELGDSALYFCASSVAGGPGELFFGEGSRLTVL.